The 10 T cell receptor beta chains below were found in one sample sequenced in a study of cytomegalovirus exposure and HLA in healthy donors. The PCR ran on 60 Vbeta and 13 Jbeta primers. Here immunoSEQ multiplex PCR was the method, and the copy in TCRdb shows in-frame clones only, minus some. This sample carries under 250,000 clones, roughly 85% of them seen once, and the ten largest clones take about 0.25%. The sample was PBMCs. The source is a girl aged 2-15 years in good health and CMV-seronegative.

V usage is TRBV2 and J usage is TRBJ2-2; D is perhaps TRBD1 (5 bases). Germline V gene data show CDR1 as SNHLY and CDR2 as FYNNEI. V was pared by 7 bases and J by 1 base, with 13 bases between. This CDR3 has 15 amino acids. The CDR3 DNA follows: TGTGCCAGCAAGGGGCGCACGGGGAACACCGGGGAGCTGTTTTTT. Translated: CASKGRTGNTGELFF.

The rearrangement joins TRBV6-5 to TRBJ1-1; TRBD1 matches at 9 bases. CDR3 size: 15 residues. Germline loops: CDR1 MNHEY, CDR2 SVGAGI. V lost 0 bases to trimming and J lost 5 bases; unmatched junction nucleotides: 4. CDR3 coding DNA: TGTGCCAGCAGTTACTCCAGGACAGGGGTGACTGAAGCTTTCTTT. Translating gives CASSYSRTGVTEAFF.

The chain is built from TRBV15 and TRBJ2-2; 9 bases are shared with TRBD1. V lost 5 bases to trimming and J lost 6 bases; unmatched junction nucleotides: 7. Looked up from germline, CDR1 is LNHNV and CDR2 is YYDKDF (reference sequence). This CDR3 is 15 amino acids long. This chain's CDR3 is CATSLRDRESGELFF. CDR3 nucleotides: TGTGCCACCAGCTTACGGGACAGGGAATCCGGGGAGCTGTTTTTT.

This clone was recorded once. The V call is TRBV4-1, the J call TRBJ1-3; the match to TRBD1 covers 8 bases. The CDR3 contains 16 residues. V lost 4 bases, J lost 2 bases, and 7 bases stayed unmatched. CDR1 MGHRA and CDR2 YSYEKL come from the germline V gene. CDR3 in DNA: TGCGCCAGCAGCCTCACTGACAGGGGAACTGGAAACACCATATATTTT. It translates to CASSLTDRGTGNTIYF.

The V call is TRBV30, the J call TRBJ1-3; no reliable D call. The CDR3 runs 17 residues. Trimming pared 0 bases from V and 4 bases from J, leaving 19 bases between. Germline CDR1 GTSNPN, CDR2 SVGIG (reference sequence). The CDR3 here is CAWSVFYPSSGGNTIYF. The CDR3, as DNA: TGTGCCTGGAGTGTCTTCTACCCATCTTCAGGAGGAAACACCATATATTTT.

V and J are TRBV27 and TRBJ2-1, with TRBD2 identical over 9 bases. Germline trimming cut 2 bases from V and 2 bases from J; bases unmatched to any gene: 4. The CDR3 spans 16 residues. The germline V gene has CDR1 MNHEY and CDR2 SMNVEV (reference sequence). The CDR3 protein is CASSLSPSGAYNEQFF. The CDR3 DNA is TGTGCCAGCAGTTTAAGTCCTAGCGGGGCCTACAATGAGCAGTTCTTC.

The V gene is TRBV6-1, the J gene TRBJ1-2; 8 positions agree with TRBD1. This CDR3 comprises 13 residues. The germline CDR1 and CDR2 sequences are MNHNS and SASEGT. After removal of 3 bases from V and 3 bases from J, the junction contained 0 bases not matched to a gene. DNA for the CDR3: TGTGCCAGCAGTGAGACAGGGGACTATGGCTACACCTTC. Protein product: CASSETGDYGYTF.

This clone was observed a single time. The V and J genes are TRBV27 and TRBJ1-5; 10 bases fit TRBD1. The CDR3 extends over 15 amino acids. Trimming took 4 bases from V and 5 from J; bases not matched to a gene: 5. Germline CDR1 and CDR2: MNHEY and SMNVEV (reference sequence). CDR3 DNA: TGTGCCAGCAGTTCCCCCGGGACAGGGGATCAGCCCCAGCATTTT. This encodes CASSSPGTGDQPQHF.

The chain combines TRBV4-2 with TRBJ2-1; 10 bases map to TRBD2. With 0 bases clipped from V and 8 bases from J, the junction kept 4 bases outside the gene matches. CDR1 and CDR2 (germline): LGHNA, YNFKEQ. This CDR3 region has 15 residues. The chain's CDR3 is CASSQDPSGSDEQFF. Here the CDR3 DNA reads TGTGCCAGCAGCCAAGATCCTAGCGGGAGCGATGAGCAGTTCTTC.

The chain employs TRBV5-6 and TRBJ2-7; D is ambiguous. Trimming removed 4 bases at V and 0 bases at J, with 8 bases between. Germline CDR1 is SGHDT and CDR2 is YYEEEE. CDR3 size: 13 residues. The CDR3 loop reads CASSPAVSYEQYF. The CDR3 DNA is TGTGCCAGCAGCCCCGCGGTCTCCTACGAGCAGTACTTC.